This T cell receptor beta chain derives from a study of blood T cell repertoires in COVID-19. Study-wide context: The United States, Italy and Spain were the sources of the acute and convalescent COVID-19 samples. The analysed material was cDNA or gDNA that came from T cells, B-cell-depleted T cells, or PBMCs.

In the original analysis: How many nucleated cells were present was estimated from reference gene primer amplification. The table came from immunoSEQ multiplex PCR; TCRdb's copy has only in-frame clones and leaves some out. D and trimming come from the DNA, and the V and J calls and clone size come from that table. The repertoire holds about 230,000 clones, with approximately 81% as singletons. Deletions cut 1 base from V and 5 bases from J, with 9 bases between. The CDR3 consists of 13 residues. The germline gives CDR1 LGHNA, CDR2 YSLEER. The sample taken for sequencing was peripheral blood. The chain uses TRBV4-3 and TRBJ2-7; no definite D call. This clonotype was sampled from a man aged 35 to 55 with acute or convalescent COVID-19. CDR3 protein: CASSQALFNEQYF. CDR3 DNA: TGCGCCAGCAGCCAAGCACTTTTCAACGAGCAGTACTTC.